One and the same sample provided the 29 T cell receptor beta chains below, sequenced in a study of cytomegalovirus exposure and HLA in healthy donors. Primers for the PCR totalled 60 Vbeta and 13 Jbeta. Libraries were prepared by immunoSEQ multiplex PCR; TCRdb keeps only in-frame clonotypes and omits some of them. The profile shows 210,000 or so clones, roughly four fifths of them singletons. The specimen sequenced was PBMCs. Receptors originate from a woman in her 30s in good health and CMV-seropositive.

The chain employs TRBV6-5 and TRBJ1-5; the D is unclear. The CDR3 is 12 amino acids. The V and J ends lost 7 bases and 2 bases respectively, with 6 bases between them. From germline, CDR1 is MNHEY and CDR2 SVGAGI. The CDR3 nucleotides are TGTGCCAGCACTTCGGGCAATCAGCCCCAGCATTTT. It is translated as CASTSGNQPQHF.

The V and J genes are TRBV28 and TRBJ1-5, with no clear D. Germline V gene lookup returns CDR1 MDHEN and CDR2 SYDVKM. CDR3 length: 15 residues. V lost 6 bases to trimming and J lost 2 bases, with 14 bases between them. The DNA for the CDR3 is TGTGCCAGCAGCCCACCGACGAGGGGCAATCAGCCCCAGCATTTT. It encodes CASSPPTRGNQPQHF.

V gene TRBV27 combines with J gene TRBJ1-2; 7 positions match TRBD1. The germline CDR1 and CDR2 sequences are MNHEY and SMNVEV (reference sequence). This CDR3 contains 17 residues. V lost 5 bases, J lost 0 bases, and 12 bases stayed unmatched. CDR3: CASSPKKGQRSNYGYTF. CDR3 in DNA: TGTGCCAGCAGTCCTAAGAAGGGACAGAGATCTAACTATGGCTACACCTTC.

The chain couples TRBV6-5 to TRBJ2-7, with 8 nucleotides matching TRBD2. Germline V gene data show CDR1 as MNHEY and CDR2 as SVGAGI. The CDR3 extends over 16 amino acids. The V segment lost 0 bases and the J segment 0 bases; nucleotides outside the gene matches: 4. In DNA form, the CDR3 reads TGTGCCAGCAGTTACTCCGGCGGGACTAGCTCCTACGAGCAGTACTTC. Residues: CASSYSGGTSSYEQYF.

The rearrangement uses TRBV10-3 and TRBJ1-6; 8 positions match TRBD1. Looked up from germline, CDR1 is ENHRY and CDR2 is SYGVKD. The CDR3 runs to 15 residues. V lost 6 bases to trimming and J lost 6 bases; unmatched junction nucleotides: 7. CDR3 protein: CAISDGQGINSPLHF. The CDR3 DNA reads TGTGCCATCAGCGATGGACAGGGCATTAATTCACCCCTCCACTTT.

The chain joins TRBV28 to TRBJ2-5; 8 nucleotides match TRBD1. V lost 6 bases to trimming and J lost 1 base; unmatched junction nucleotides: 10. The CDR3 consists of 16 residues. Germline V gene sequence: CDR1 MDHEN, CDR2 SYDVKM. CDR3 residues: CASRGTQGGLQETQYF. CDR3 in DNA: TGTGCCAGCAGGGGGACACAGGGGGGTCTCCAAGAGACCCAGTACTTC.

The chain couples TRBV5-4 to TRBJ1-2; TRBD1 agrees at 9 bases. Germline lookup yields CDR1 SGHNT and CDR2 YYREEE (reference sequence). V shed 2 bases, J shed 2 bases, and the junction held 4 bases outside the gene matches. The CDR3 is 15 amino acids. The CDR3 region is CASSLPTGGNYGYTF. The CDR3 coding sequence is TGTGCCAGCAGCTTACCCACAGGGGGCAACTATGGCTACACCTTC. The full variable domain, with the rest looked up from reference TRBV5-4 and TRBJ1-2, is ETGVTQSPTHLIKTRGQQVTLRCSSQSGHNTVSWYQQALGQGPQFIFQYYREEENGRGNFPPRFSGLQFPNYSSELNVNALELDDSALYLCASSLPTGGNYGYTFGSGTRLTVV.

This clone was recorded a few times. This sequence joins TRBV19 and TRBJ1-1, with a tentative D call TRBD1 (6 bases). V was trimmed by 6 bases and J by 1 base, leaving 12 bases between them. This CDR3 has 14 amino acids. Germline assignment: CDR1 LNHDA and CDR2 SQIVND (reference sequence). As DNA, the CDR3 is TGTGCCAGTAGGTCGGACAGACCGAACACTGAAGCTTTCTTT. It yields the protein CASRSDRPNTEAFF.

The chain combines TRBV5-4 with TRBJ1-2; TRBD1 agrees at 8 bases. This CDR3 is 17 amino acids long. V shed 0 bases, J shed 2 bases, and the junction held 9 bases outside the gene matches. Germline CDR1 and CDR2: SGHNT and YYREEE (reference sequence). CDR3 in DNA: TGTGCCAGCAGCTTGGGGGGGGCAGGGGGCCAGAACTATGGCTACACCTTC. Encoded protein: CASSLGGAGGQNYGYTF. Together with reference TRBV5-4 and TRBJ1-2, the CDR3 gives the full variable domain: ETGVTQSPTHLIKTRGQQVTLRCSSQSGHNTVSWYQQALGQGPQFIFQYYREEENGRGNFPPRFSGLQFPNYSSELNVNALELDDSALYLCASSLGGAGGQNYGYTFGSGTRLTVV.

The rearrangement joins TRBV4-1 to TRBJ2-7, with TRBD1 matching over 8 bases. The CDR3 length is 15 residues. The J segment lost 7 bases and the V segment lost 0 bases, leaving 8 bases of the junction unmatched. Germline V lookup: CDR1 MGHRA, CDR2 YSYEKL. DNA of the CDR3: TGCGCCAGCAGCCAAGATGGACAGGGACGGGGGGAGCAGTACTTC. It yields the protein CASSQDGQGRGEQYF.

The CDR3 spells CASSEGTNPDNEQFF. In nucleotides, the CDR3 is TGTGCCAGCAGCGAAGGGACTAACCCCGACAATGAGCAGTTCTTC. The chain combines TRBV7-8 with TRBJ2-1, with 7 bases identical to TRBD2. The germline gives CDR1 SGHVS, CDR2 FQNEAQ. The trim removed 5 bases at V and 5 bases at J, leaving 9 bases unmatched. The CDR3 contains 15 residues.

The chain links TRBV30 to TRBJ1-4; D not certain. Germline CDR1 and CDR2: GTSNPN and SVGIG (reference sequence). The CDR3 has 14 residues. The ends were cut back, 0 bases at V and 4 bases at J, with 9 bases in the middle. CDR3 nucleotide sequence: TGTGCCTGGAGTGTCGGCGGCAATAATGAAAAACTGTTTTTT. Its protein product is CAWSVGGNNEKLFF.

The chain combines TRBV18 with TRBJ1-5; D unresolved. The CDR3 sequence is 13 residues long. Trimming took off 6 bases at V and 6 bases at J, with 12 bases between the two ends. Germline V gene lookup returns CDR1 KGHSH and CDR2 LQKENI. The CDR3 region has the DNA TGTGCCAGCTCGTTCGTAGGAGCTCAGCCCCAGCATTTT. Its translation is CASSFVGAQPQHF.

This clone was seen a few times. The chain has TRBV4-1 and TRBJ2-2, with TRBD2 matching over 8 bases. V was clipped by 2 bases and J by 3 bases; unmatched bases: 8. The CDR3 covers 17 residues. Germline V gene lookup returns CDR1 MGHRA and CDR2 YSYEKL. CDR3 region: CASSQRHSSGYTGELFF. The CDR3 coding sequence is TGCGCCAGCAGCCAACGACACTCTAGCGGGTACACCGGGGAGCTGTTTTTT.

This clone came up a few times. This chain links TRBV6-9 with TRBJ2-7, with no clear D. The V and J ends lost 4 bases and 2 bases respectively, with 3 bases between them. Germline V CDR1 and CDR2: MNHGY, SVAAGI. This CDR3 region has 11 residues. In nucleotides, the CDR3 is TGTGCCAGCAGTTCTACCTACGAGCAGTACTTC. Protein product: CASSSTYEQYF.

This clone was detected only a few times. The CDR3 protein is CAINRQSTDTQYF. The CDR3 DNA reads as TGTGCCATCAACCGACAGAGCACAGATACGCAGTATTTT. V usage is TRBV10-3 and J usage is TRBJ2-3; tentative D call: TRBD1 (5 bases). Germline CDR1 ENHRY, CDR2 SYGVKD. The CDR3 length is 13 residues. V dropped 7 bases and J dropped 0 bases, with 8 bases sitting between them.

The chain carries TRBV12-5 and TRBJ2-1; the D gene is possibly TRBD2 (7 bases). The germline CDR1 and CDR2 sequences are LGHNT and FRNRAP. The length of the CDR3 is 16 residues. The V gene lost 3 bases and the J gene lost 9 bases, with 21 bases spanning the gap. CDR3 loop: CASGFDGSRGGGEQFF. CDR3 sequence (DNA): TGTGCTAGTGGTTTTGACGGATCACGAGGGGGGGGTGAGCAGTTCTTC. Drawing the rest from reference TRBV12-5 and TRBJ2-1, the complete variable domain is DARVTQTPRHKVTEMGQEVTMRCQPILGHNTVFWYRQTMMQGLELLAYFRNRAPLDDSGMPKDRFSAEMPDATLATLKIQPSEPRDSAVYFCASGFDGSRGGGEQFFGPGTRLTVL.

The J gene is TRBJ2-2, the V gene TRBV19; 7 nucleotides agree with TRBD1. This CDR3 contains 16 residues. The germline V gene encodes CDR1 LNHDA and CDR2 SQIVND (reference sequence). With 3 bases clipped from V and 6 bases from J, the junction kept 10 bases outside the gene matches. This CDR3 is CASSILEGARAGELFF. The CDR3 coding sequence is TGTGCCAGTAGTATCCTCGAGGGGGCGCGAGCCGGGGAGCTGTTTTTT. Variable domain in full (rest from reference TRBV19 and TRBJ2-2): DGGITQSPKYLFRKEGQNVTLSCEQNLNHDAMYWYRQDPGQGLRLIYYSQIVNDFQKGDIAEGYSVSREKKESFPLTVTSAQKNPTAFYLCASSILEGARAGELFFGEGSRLTVL.

The chain joins TRBV4-2 to TRBJ2-3, with D tentatively TRBD2 (6 bases). V shed 1 base and J shed 2 bases, with 10 bases lying between them. CDR3 length equals 15 residues. The germline CDR1 and CDR2 sequences are LGHNA and YNFKEQ. CDR3: CASSQAQGLTDTQYF. In DNA, the CDR3 is TGTGCCAGCAGCCAAGCGCAGGGACTCACAGATACGCAGTATTTT.

V usage is TRBV7-9 and J usage is TRBJ1-2; D is unclear. The CDR3 covers 17 residues. CDR1 is SEHNR and CDR2 is FQNEAQ in the germline V gene (reference sequence). V was clipped by 1 base and J by 2 bases, with 17 bases between them. The CDR3 DNA is TGTGCCAGCAGCTTAGAATCCCCTAGAGGGAGAAACTATGGCTACACCTTC. As protein: CASSLESPRGRNYGYTF.

This clone was seen only a few times. The rearrangement links TRBV18 to TRBJ2-3; TRBD2 matches 12 bases. The CDR3 runs to 17 residues. V shed 3 bases, J shed 4 bases, and the junction held 8 bases outside the gene matches. The V gene's germline CDR1 is KGHSH and CDR2 LQKENI. CDR3 sequence: CASSPKTSGRGADTQYF. The CDR3, as DNA: TGTGCCAGCTCACCGAAGACTAGCGGGAGAGGGGCAGATACGCAGTATTTT.

This chain connects TRBV6-5 to TRBJ2-7; D is uncertain. In germline, CDR1 is MNHEY, CDR2 SVGAGI. The CDR3 consists of 12 residues. V was shortened by 6 bases and J by 4 bases, with 10 bases between the two germline ends. The DNA for the CDR3 is TGTGCCAGCAGCCCCACTACTTACGAGCAGTACTTC. Residues: CASSPTTYEQYF.

The chain links TRBV15 to TRBJ2-7; 7 nucleotides agree with TRBD2. Germline V gives CDR1 LNHNV, CDR2 YYDKDF (reference sequence). Germline trimming cut 6 bases from V and 0 bases from J; bases unmatched to any gene: 5. The CDR3 has 14 residues. The CDR3 reads CATRIGGSSYEQYF. The CDR3 nucleotides read TGTGCCACCAGGATCGGGGGGTCCTCCTACGAGCAGTACTTC.

There are a few counts of this clone. The chain couples TRBV9 to TRBJ2-1; 14 nucleotides align to TRBD2. J gave up 6 bases and V 3 bases, and 5 bases lay outside the gene matches. This CDR3 has 16 residues. Looked up from germline, CDR1 is SGDLS and CDR2 is YYNGEE. The CDR3 spells CASSATGLAGVNEQFF. The CDR3 DNA follows: TGTGCCAGCAGCGCTACGGGACTAGCGGGGGTCAATGAGCAGTTCTTC.

This clone was observed a single time. This sequence joins TRBV6-1 and TRBJ1-5, with D uncertain. Per germline, CDR1 MNHNS and CDR2 SASEGT. The CDR3 has 13 amino acids. V was clipped by 6 bases and J by 3 bases, with 9 bases between them. CDR3: CASRAVNNQPQHF. CDR3 nucleotides: TGTGCCAGCAGGGCAGTTAACAATCAGCCCCAGCATTTT.

This clone was observed a single time. The rearrangement uses TRBV11-1 and TRBJ2-7, with 12 bases fitting TRBD1. Unmatched junction bases numbered 12, after V lost 5 bases and J lost 4 bases. CDR1 SGHAT and CDR2 FQDESV come from the germline V gene (reference sequence). This CDR3 is 17 amino acids long. CDR3 loop: CASSRRGQGAKGYEQYF. CDR3 nucleotide sequence: TGTGCCAGCAGCCGAAGGGGACAGGGGGCTAAGGGTTACGAGCAGTACTTC. The entire variable domain, with the rest obtained from reference TRBV11-1 and TRBJ2-7, is as follows: EAEVAQSPRYKITEKSQAVAFWCDPISGHATLYWYRQILGQGPELLVQFQDESVVDDSQLPKDRFSAERLKGVDSTLKIQPAELGDSAMYLCASSRRGQGAKGYEQYFGPGTRLTVT.

The chain has TRBV9 and TRBJ2-5; D is uncertain. Germline loops: CDR1 SGDLS, CDR2 YYNGEE. Trimming pared 0 bases from V and 2 bases from J, leaving 5 bases between. The CDR3 totals 13 residues. The CDR3 is CASSVGQQETQYF. The CDR3 nucleotides read TGTGCCAGCAGCGTAGGGCAGCAAGAGACCCAGTACTTC.

The chain links TRBV29-1 to TRBJ1-5; perhaps TRBD1 as D (5 bases). V was clipped by 6 bases and J by 9 bases, with 15 bases between them. Germline V gene lookup returns CDR1 SQVTM and CDR2 ANQGSEA. The CDR3 spans 12 residues. DNA of the CDR3: TGCAGCGTCGGACATCCGGAGGGGCCCCAGCATTTT. Protein product: CSVGHPEGPQHF. The variable domain in full, completed from reference TRBV29-1 and TRBJ1-5, reads SAVISQKPSRDICQRGTSLTIQCQVDSQVTMMFWYRQQPGQSLTLIATANQGSEATYESGFVIDKFPISRPNLTFSTLTVSNMSPEDSSIYLCSVGHPEGPQHFGDGTRLSIL.

The V call is TRBV6-5, the J call TRBJ2-1; 12 positions agree with TRBD2. V dropped 2 bases and J dropped 8; count of bases not matched to a gene: 7. This CDR3 contains 16 residues. Germline CDR1 reads MNHEY; CDR2 reads SVGAGI. Written as DNA, the CDR3 is TGTGCCAGCAGTTACCTCGGACTAGCGGGGAGACATGAGCAGTTCTTC. This translates into CASSYLGLAGRHEQFF.